These 10 T cell receptor beta chains were all obtained from the same sample, sequenced in a study of cytomegalovirus exposure and HLA in healthy donors (dated by TCRdb to the late 2010s). Library prep was done by the immunoSEQ multiplex PCR assay. TCRdb carries this immuneACCESS record with in-frame sequences only. Its versions omit some clonotypes, under half of them owing to an unresolved V gene in the studies checked, with the rest unexplained. The sample yields over 65,000 clones; around 95% were counted once. The top ten clonotypes cover 1.5% to 2% of the sample. The sample consisted of PBMCs. The receptors here all came from a woman younger than 30 in good health and CMV-seropositive.

The chain uses TRBV5-8 and TRBJ2-3; 8 bases line up with TRBD2. The germline V gene has CDR1 SGHTS and CDR2 YDEGEE. There are 18 residues in the CDR3. Trimming at V came to 0 bases and at J to 0 bases, leaving 9 bases not matched to a gene. The CDR3 spells CASSLVRGGNPSTDTQYF. The DNA for the CDR3 is TGTGCCAGCAGCTTGGTGCGCGGGGGGAATCCTAGCACAGATACGCAGTATTTT. The whole variable domain, remainder taken from reference TRBV5-8 and TRBJ2-3, is EAGVTQSPTHLIKTRGQQATLRCSPISGHTSVYWYQQALGLGLQFLLWYDEGEERNRGNFPPRFSGRQFPNYSSELNVNALELEDSALYLCASSLVRGGNPSTDTQYFGPGTRLTVL.

A single count supports this clone. The CDR3 nucleotides read TGTGCCAGCAGCTTGGGAAGTTGGGGGGATAGGTACACTGAAGCTTTCTTT. Translation: CASSLGSWGDRYTEAFF. J is TRBJ1-1 and V is TRBV11-2; perhaps TRBD1 as D (5 bases). CDR1 and CDR2 from the germline V gene are SGHAT and FQNNGV. This CDR3 has 17 amino acids. V lost 3 bases and J 3 bases, leaving 20 bases between the germline ends.

This clone occurred once. The chain has TRBV7-9 and TRBJ2-3; D uncertain. CDR3 length: 18 residues. The germline V and J ends were trimmed by 2 bases and 0 bases, with 18 bases remaining between them. In germline, CDR1 is SEHNR, CDR2 FQNEAQ (reference sequence). For the CDR3, the DNA is TGTGCCAGCAGCTTAATCGCAGGATTCGACCCTAGCACAGATACGCAGTATTTT. Its translation: CASSLIAGFDPSTDTQYF.

The chain combines TRBV7-8 with TRBJ2-2, with D possibly being TRBD2 (5 bases). The CDR3 is 15 amino acids. Germline V gene lookup returns CDR1 SGHVS and CDR2 FQNEAQ. V was pared by 3 bases and J by 3 bases, with 11 bases between. CDR3 region: CASSLKRWDTGELFF. In DNA, the CDR3 is TGTGCCAGCAGCTTGAAGCGGTGGGACACCGGGGAGCTGTTTTTT.

This sequence joins TRBV18 and TRBJ2-5; 12 nucleotides match TRBD1. Per the germline V gene, CDR1 is KGHSH and CDR2 is LQKENI. CDR3 length equals 15 residues. The junction had 8 bases not matched to a gene; V was cut back by 8 bases and J by 4 bases. The CDR3 loop reads CASRGTGGKGETQYF. DNA for the CDR3: TGTGCCAGCCGGGGGACAGGGGGCAAAGGAGAGACCCAGTACTTC.

This sequence joins TRBV11-3 and TRBJ2-3; perhaps TRBD2 as D (7 bases). CDR1 is SGHNT and CDR2 is YENEEA in the germline V gene. This CDR3 spans 16 amino acids. V lost 8 bases to trimming and J lost 1 base, with 19 bases between them. The DNA of the CDR3 is TGTGCCAGCCGAGATCGCGCGCGGGGGCGCACAGATACGCAGTATTTT. Protein: CASRDRARGRTDTQYF.

The chain has TRBV30 and TRBJ2-3; the match to TRBD2 covers 9 bases. Unmatched junction bases numbered 8, after V lost 0 bases and J lost 4 bases. CDR1 is GTSNPN and CDR2 is SVGIG in the germline V gene (reference sequence). The CDR3 totals 16 residues. The CDR3 bases are TGTGCCTGGAGTGTCGGGCTAGCGGGACGGGCAGATACGCAGTATTTT. Encoded protein: CAWSVGLAGRADTQYF.

CDR3 sequence: CASSQDIGTGGFYEQYF. CDR3 in DNA: TGCGCCAGCAGCCAAGATATAGGGACAGGGGGTTTCTACGAGCAGTACTTC. This chain uses TRBV4-3 with TRBJ2-7; 11 bases line up with TRBD1. Germline loops: CDR1 LGHNA, CDR2 YSLEER. The CDR3 is 17 residues long. The V segment lost 0 bases and the J segment 3 bases; nucleotides outside the gene matches: 7.

The genes are TRBV10-3 and TRBJ2-1; 15 nucleotides match TRBD2. This CDR3 has 16 amino acids. The V and J ends lost 0 bases and 8 bases, in that order; junction bases with no gene match: 2. Germline CDR1 and CDR2: ENHRY and SYGVKD. The CDR3, as DNA: TGTGCCATCAGTGAGTCGCGGACTAGCGGGAGGGATGAGCAGTTCTTC. Translating it yields CAISESRTSGRDEQFF.

The DNA for the CDR3 is TGTGCCAGCAGTTTATCGACTCTTTCCGGGACAGACTATGGCTACACCTTC. Translating it yields CASSLSTLSGTDYGYTF. This chain connects TRBV27 to TRBJ1-2, with 7 bases identical to TRBD1. The CDR3 extends over 17 amino acids. Germline loops: CDR1 MNHEY, CDR2 SMNVEV (reference sequence). The V gene end was trimmed by 0 bases and the J gene end by 3 bases; junction bases not matched to a gene: 10.